This TCR beta chain was identified in a study of blood T cell repertoires in COVID-19. Study summary: T cells, B-cell-depleted T cells, or PBMCs provided the cDNA or gDNA that served as material.

Authors' analysis steps: Counts of nucleated cells, estimated from reference gene primer amplification, were obtained. Profiling relied on immunoSEQ multiplex PCR, and the TCRdb table lists in-frame clones only, not all of them. V and J calls and clone size follow that table, whereas D and trimming were derived from the DNA. Of about 260,000 clones listed, approximately 90% are singletons. Clinical history as reported by participants underpinned cohort assignment. The CDR3 has 14 residues. Trimming cost V 6 bases and J 4 bases; bases outside gene matches: 2. Germline V gives CDR1 MDHEN, CDR2 SYDVKM. Sequencing input: PBMCs or T cells enriched from blood (not recorded which). This receptor was identified in a middle-aged man who had been exposed to COVID-19. The chain uses TRBV28 and TRBJ2-3; 12 nucleotides line up with TRBD2. This CDR3 is CASRPSGRADTQYF. For the CDR3, the DNA is TGTGCCAGCAGGCCTAGCGGGAGGGCAGATACGCAGTATTTT.